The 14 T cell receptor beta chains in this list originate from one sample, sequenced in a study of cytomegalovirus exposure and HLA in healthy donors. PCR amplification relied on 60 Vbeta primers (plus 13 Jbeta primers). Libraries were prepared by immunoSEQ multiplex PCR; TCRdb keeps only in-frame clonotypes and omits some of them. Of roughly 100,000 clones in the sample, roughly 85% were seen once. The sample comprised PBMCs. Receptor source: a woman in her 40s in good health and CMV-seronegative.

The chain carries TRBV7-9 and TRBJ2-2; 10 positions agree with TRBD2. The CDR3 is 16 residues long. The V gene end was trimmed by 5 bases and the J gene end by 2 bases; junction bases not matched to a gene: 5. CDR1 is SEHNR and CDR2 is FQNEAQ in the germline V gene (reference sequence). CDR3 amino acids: CASSPGLAVNTGELFF. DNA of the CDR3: TGTGCCAGCAGCCCAGGACTAGCGGTAAACACCGGGGAGCTGTTTTTT.

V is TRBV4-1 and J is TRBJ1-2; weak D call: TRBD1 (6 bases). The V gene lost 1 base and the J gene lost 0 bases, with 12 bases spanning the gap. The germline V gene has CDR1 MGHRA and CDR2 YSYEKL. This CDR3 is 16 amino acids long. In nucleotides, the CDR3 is TGCGCCAGCAGCCAAGCAACACAGGGAACTAACTATGGCTACACCTTC. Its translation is CASSQATQGTNYGYTF.

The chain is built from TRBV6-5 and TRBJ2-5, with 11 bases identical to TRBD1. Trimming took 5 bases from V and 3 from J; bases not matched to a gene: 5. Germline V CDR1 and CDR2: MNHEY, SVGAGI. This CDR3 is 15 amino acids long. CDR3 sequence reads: CASSPGDRGKETQYF. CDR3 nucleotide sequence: TGTGCCAGCAGTCCTGGGGACAGGGGGAAAGAGACCCAGTACTTC.

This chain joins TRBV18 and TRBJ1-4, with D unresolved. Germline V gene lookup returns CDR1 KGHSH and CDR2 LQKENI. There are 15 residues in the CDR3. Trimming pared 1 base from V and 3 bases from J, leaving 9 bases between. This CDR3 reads CASSPLDTSNEKLFF. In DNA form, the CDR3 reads TGTGCCAGCTCACCACTAGACACCTCTAATGAAAAACTGTTTTTT.

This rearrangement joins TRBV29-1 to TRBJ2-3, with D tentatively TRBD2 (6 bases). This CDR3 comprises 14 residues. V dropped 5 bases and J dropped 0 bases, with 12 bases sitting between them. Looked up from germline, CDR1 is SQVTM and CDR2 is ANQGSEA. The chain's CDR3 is CSVRQGGSTDTQYF. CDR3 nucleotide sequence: TGCAGCGTTCGACAAGGAGGGAGCACAGATACGCAGTATTTT.

The DNA for the CDR3 is TGTGCCAGCAGCGCCCTAGGACTAGCCGGGGAGACCCAGTACTTC. Residues: CASSALGLAGETQYF. V gene TRBV7-2 combines with J gene TRBJ2-5; 8 positions agree with TRBD2. This CDR3 region has 15 residues. Germline loops: CDR1 SGHTA, CDR2 FQGNSA. J lost 5 bases, V lost 5 bases, and 10 bases had no gene match.

Written as DNA, the CDR3 is TGTGCCTGTTTAATAGCGGGGGGCACAGATACGCAGTATTTT. Translation gives CACLIAGGTDTQYF. The rearrangement joins TRBV30 to TRBJ2-3, with 9 positions matching TRBD2. V shed 6 bases, J shed 1 base, and the junction held 5 bases outside the gene matches. Germline-derived CDR1 and CDR2 are GTSNPN and SVGIG (reference sequence). The CDR3 is 14 amino acids. The full variable domain, completed using reference TRBV30 and TRBJ2-3, is SQTIHQWPATLVQPVGSPLSLECTVEGTSNPNLYWYRQAAGRGLQLLFYSVGIGQISSEVPQNLSASRPQDRQFILSSKKLLLSDSGFYLCACLIAGGTDTQYFGPGTRLTVL.

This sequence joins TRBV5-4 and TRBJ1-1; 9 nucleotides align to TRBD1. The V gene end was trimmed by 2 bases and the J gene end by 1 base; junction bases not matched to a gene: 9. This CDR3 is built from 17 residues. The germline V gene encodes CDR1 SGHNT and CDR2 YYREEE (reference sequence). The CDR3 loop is CASSFYPGQGGNTEAFF. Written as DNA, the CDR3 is TGTGCCAGCAGCTTTTATCCGGGACAGGGCGGGAACACTGAAGCTTTCTTT.

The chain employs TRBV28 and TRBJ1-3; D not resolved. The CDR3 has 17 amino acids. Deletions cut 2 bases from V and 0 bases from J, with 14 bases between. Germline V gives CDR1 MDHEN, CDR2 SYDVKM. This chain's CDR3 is CASSLGSLGSSGNTIYF. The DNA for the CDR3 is TGTGCCAGCAGTTTAGGATCCCTGGGGAGCTCTGGAAACACCATATATTTT. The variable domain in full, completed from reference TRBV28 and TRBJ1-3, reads DVKVTQSSRYLVKRTGEKVFLECVQDMDHENMFWYRQDPGLGLRLIYFSYDVKMKEKGDIPEGYSVSREKKERFSLILESASTNQTSMYLCASSLGSLGSSGNTIYFGEGSWLTVV.

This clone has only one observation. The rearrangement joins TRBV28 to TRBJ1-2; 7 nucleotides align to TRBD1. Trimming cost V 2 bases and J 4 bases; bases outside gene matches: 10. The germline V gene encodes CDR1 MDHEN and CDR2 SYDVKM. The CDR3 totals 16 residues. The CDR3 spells CASSLAGGDRGYGYTF. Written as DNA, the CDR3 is TGTGCCAGCAGTTTAGCAGGGGGTGACCGAGGCTATGGCTACACCTTC.

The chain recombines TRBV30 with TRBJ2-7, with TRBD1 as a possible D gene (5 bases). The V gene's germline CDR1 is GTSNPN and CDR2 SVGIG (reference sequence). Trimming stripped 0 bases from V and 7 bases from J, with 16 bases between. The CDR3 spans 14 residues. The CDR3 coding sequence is TGTGCCTGGAGTGTAAGTACAGGATGGAATGAGCAGTACTTC. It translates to CAWSVSTGWNEQYF.

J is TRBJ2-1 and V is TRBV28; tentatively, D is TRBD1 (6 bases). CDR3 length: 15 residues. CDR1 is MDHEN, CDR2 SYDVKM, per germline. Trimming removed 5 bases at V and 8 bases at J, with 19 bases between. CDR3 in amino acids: CASSLYGQGYDEQFF. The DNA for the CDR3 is TGTGCCAGCAGTCTCTACGGGCAGGGGTACGATGAGCAGTTCTTC.

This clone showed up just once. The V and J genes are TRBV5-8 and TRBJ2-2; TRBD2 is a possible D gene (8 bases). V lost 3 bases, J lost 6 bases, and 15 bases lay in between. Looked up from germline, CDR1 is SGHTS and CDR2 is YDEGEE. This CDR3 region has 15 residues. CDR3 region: CASSYNRGLAGELFF. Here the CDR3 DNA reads TGTGCCAGCAGCTACAACAGGGGACTAGCCGGGGAGCTGTTTTTT.

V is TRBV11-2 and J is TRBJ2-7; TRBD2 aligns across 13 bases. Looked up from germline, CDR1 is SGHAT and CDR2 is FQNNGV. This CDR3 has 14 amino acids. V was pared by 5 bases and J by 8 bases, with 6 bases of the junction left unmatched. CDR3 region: CASSQTSGGAQQYF. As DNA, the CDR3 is TGTGCCAGCAGCCAAACTAGCGGGGGGGCCCAGCAGTACTTC.